These 9 T cell receptor beta chains came from one sample sequenced in a study of blood T cells in healthy people across ages. It was with a sample-barcoded 5' primer and a J-beta primer mix that a second PCR of about 7 to 12 cycles was run. TCRdb re-called the 5' RACE reads through MiXCR, storing one row per CDR3 protein. The sample lists a few hundred thousand distinct CDR3 sequences, about 27% occurring once. The data also belong to a second study, concerning T cells of mothers and their children.

Material: blood. The receptors here all came from a boy aged 2 to 9 in good health.

V is TRBV10-3 and J is TRBJ2-1, with 7 bases matching TRBD1. The CDR3 spans 13 residues. Germline lookup yields CDR1 ENHRY and CDR2 SYGVKD. V shed 5 bases, J shed 5 bases, and the junction held 3 bases outside the gene matches. The CDR3 DNA is TGTGCCATCAGTTCCGGACAGGACAATGAGCAGTTCTTC. Translated: CAISSGQDNEQFF.

This clonotype was observed a few times. The V and J genes are TRBV20-1 and TRBJ2-5; D is possibly TRBD1 or TRBD2 (5 bases each). V was pared by 1 base and J by 1 base, with 10 bases between. The CDR3 is 14 residues long. Germline CDR1 and CDR2: DFQATT and SNEGSKA (reference sequence). CDR3 sequence (DNA): TGCAGTGCTAGAGGTGCGAGGGGCCAAGAGACCCAGTACTTC. It translates to CSARGARGQETQYF.

This clonotype was seen a handful of times. The V call is TRBV5-5, the J call TRBJ2-5; 12 bases fit TRBD2. The last part of the DNA fits TRBJ2-1 better; the J call may be wrong. The CDR3 loop spans 13 amino acids. CDR1 SGHKS and CDR2 YYEKEE come from the germline V gene (reference sequence). CDR3 nucleotides: TGTGCCAGCAGCTTCCTAGCGGGAGGGCCTCAGTTCTTC. Translation gives CASSFLAGGPQFF.

This clonotype was observed a few times. The chain has TRBV11-2 and TRBJ1-6; a weak D match, TRBD1 (5 bases). Germline V CDR1 and CDR2: SGHAT, FQNNGV. This CDR3 has 14 residues. Trimming took 6 bases from V and 9 from J, leaving 15 bases between them. This CDR3 is CASSPDFRGSPLHF. The CDR3 coding sequence is TGTGCCAGCAGTCCGGACTTTAGGGGTTCACCCCTCCACTTT.

The count of this clonotype is one. The chain employs TRBV4-1 and TRBJ2-5, with 9 bases matching TRBD2. The CDR3 is made up of 14 amino acids. Trimming removed 0 bases from V and 7 bases from J; junction bases left unmatched: 3. Per germline, CDR1 MGHRA and CDR2 YSYEKL. CDR3 bases: TGCGCCAGCAGCCAAGATAGCGGGAGCGGGACCCAGTACTTC. Protein product: CASSQDSGSGTQYF.

This clonotype was counted only a few times. V is TRBV3-1 and J is TRBJ2-7; a possible D gene is TRBD2 (5 bases). Trimming left V 1 base short and J 6 bases short, with 13 bases between. The germline V gene has CDR1 LGHDT and CDR2 YNNKEL (reference sequence). The CDR3 has 14 residues. The CDR3 coding sequence is TGTGCCAGCAGCCAAGCGAGAGGGCTTTCCGAGCAGTACTTC. As protein: CASSQARGLSEQYF.

This clonotype was seen only a few times. V and J are TRBV5-6 and TRBJ2-5; 7 nucleotides line up with TRBD1. The assigned J gene may be wrong: the sequence end matches TRBJ2-7 better. The CDR3 is 14 residues long. CDR1 is SGHDT and CDR2 is YYEEEE in the germline V gene. The CDR3 is CASSLWQGVYEQYF. The CDR3 nucleotides read TGTGCCAGCAGCTTGTGGCAGGGGGTCTACGAGCAGTACTTC.

This clonotype showed up just once. V and J are TRBV9 and TRBJ2-3; 11 bases map to TRBD2. V lost 3 bases, J lost 2 bases, and 11 bases stayed unmatched. The CDR3 spans 18 residues. Germline CDR1 is SGDLS and CDR2 is YYNGEE. The CDR3 is CASSEPHTSGGITDTQYF. CDR3 sequence (DNA): TGTGCCAGCAGCGAACCACATACTAGCGGGGGAATCACAGATACGCAGTATTTT.

At least ten counts were recorded for this clonotype. The chain links TRBV27 to TRBJ1-6, with 8 bases fitting TRBD1. The CDR3 sequence is 17 residues long. The V gene end was trimmed by 2 bases and the J gene end by 9 bases; junction bases not matched to a gene: 12. Germline V CDR1 and CDR2: MNHEY, SMNVEV (reference sequence). Here the CDR3 reads CASSLEGRGRMGSPLHF. As DNA, the CDR3 is TGTGCCAGCAGTTTAGAGGGCAGGGGGCGAATGGGTTCACCCCTCCACTTT.